The TCR beta chain under discussion was sequenced for a study of cytomegalovirus exposure and HLA in healthy donors. PCR employed 60 Vbeta and 13 Jbeta primers. Libraries were prepared by immunoSEQ multiplex PCR; TCRdb keeps only in-frame clonotypes and omits some of them. Its clone listing holds fewer than 150,000 clones. Germline V gene data show CDR1 as SGHRS and CDR2 as YFSETQ. The CDR3 covers 17 residues. V trimming: 1 base; J trimming: 2 bases; junction bases outside the gene matches: 3. The TCR comes from a man aged 35-49 years in good health and CMV-seronegative. Material for sequencing was PBMCs. The rearrangement joins TRBV5-1 to TRBJ2-1; 13 bases map to TRBD2. CDR3 region: CASSLPTSGGAYNEQFF. The CDR3 nucleotides read TGCGCCAGCAGCTTGCCAACTAGCGGGGGGGCCTACAATGAGCAGTTCTTC.